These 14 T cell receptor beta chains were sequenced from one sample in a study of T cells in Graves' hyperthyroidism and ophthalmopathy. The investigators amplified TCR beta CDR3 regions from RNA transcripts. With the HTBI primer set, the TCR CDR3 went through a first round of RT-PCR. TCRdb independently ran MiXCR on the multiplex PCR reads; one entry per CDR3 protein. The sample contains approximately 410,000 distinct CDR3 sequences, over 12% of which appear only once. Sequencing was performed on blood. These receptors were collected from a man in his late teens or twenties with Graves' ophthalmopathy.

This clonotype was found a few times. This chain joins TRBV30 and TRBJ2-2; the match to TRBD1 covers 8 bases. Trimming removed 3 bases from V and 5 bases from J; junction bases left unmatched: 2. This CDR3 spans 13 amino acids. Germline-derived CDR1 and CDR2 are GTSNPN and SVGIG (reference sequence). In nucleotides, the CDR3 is TGTGCCTGGAGGCAGGGGGCGACCGGGGAGCTGTTTTTT. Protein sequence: CAWRQGATGELFF.

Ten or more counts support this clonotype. CDR3 sequence (DNA): TGTGCCAGCTCACGGACAGGGCTGGTACAGCCCCAGCATTTT. Encoded protein: CASSRTGLVQPQHF. J is TRBJ1-5 and V is TRBV18; TRBD1 matches 8 bases. This CDR3 has 14 residues. Germline V lookup: CDR1 KGHSH, CDR2 LQKENI. V was clipped by 4 bases and J by 7 bases; unmatched bases: 6.

The CDR3 here is CASGRGSFADTQYF. Here the CDR3 DNA reads TGTGCCAGCGGGCGCGGGAGCTTTGCAGATACGCAGTATTTT. The chain uses TRBV6-1 and TRBJ2-3; 7 bases align to TRBD2. The CDR3 loop spans 14 amino acids. The germline V gene encodes CDR1 MNHNS and CDR2 SASEGT. Trimming cost V 8 bases and J 4 bases; bases outside gene matches: 9.

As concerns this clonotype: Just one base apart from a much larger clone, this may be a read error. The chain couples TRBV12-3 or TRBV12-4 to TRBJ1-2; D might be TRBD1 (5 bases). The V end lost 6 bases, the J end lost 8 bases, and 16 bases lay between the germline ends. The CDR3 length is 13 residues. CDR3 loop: CASRPGLRGGYTF. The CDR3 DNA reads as TGTGCCAGCAGACCGGGACTGCGGGGCGGCTACACCTTC.

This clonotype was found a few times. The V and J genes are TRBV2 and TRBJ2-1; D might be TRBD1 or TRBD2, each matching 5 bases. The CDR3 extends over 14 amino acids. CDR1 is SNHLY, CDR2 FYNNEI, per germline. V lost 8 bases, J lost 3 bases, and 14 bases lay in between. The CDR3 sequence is CASLAGQVYNEQFF. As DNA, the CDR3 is TGTGCCAGCCTAGCAGGGCAGGTCTACAATGAGCAGTTCTTC.

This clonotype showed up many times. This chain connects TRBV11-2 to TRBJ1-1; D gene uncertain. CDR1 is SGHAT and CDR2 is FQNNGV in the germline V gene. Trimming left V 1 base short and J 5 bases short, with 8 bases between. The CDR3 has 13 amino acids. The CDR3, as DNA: TGTGCCAGCAGCTTAGGGCTGTTAACTGAAGCTTTCTTT. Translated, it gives CASSLGLLTEAFF.

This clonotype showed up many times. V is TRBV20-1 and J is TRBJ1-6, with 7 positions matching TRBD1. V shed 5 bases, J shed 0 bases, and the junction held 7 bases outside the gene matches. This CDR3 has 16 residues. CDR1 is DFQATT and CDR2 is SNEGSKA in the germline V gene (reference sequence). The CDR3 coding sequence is TGCAGTGCTCCCACAGGGGTCGGCTCCTATAATTCACCCCTCCACTTT. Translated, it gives CSAPTGVGSYNSPLHF.

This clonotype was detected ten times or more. DNA for the CDR3: TGTGCCAGCAGTTACGGACAGGGAAACACCATATATTTT. Translation gives CASSYGQGNTIYF. V is TRBV12-3 or TRBV12-4 and J is TRBJ1-3, with D maybe TRBD1 (6 bases). The length of the CDR3 is 13 residues. Trimming took off 4 bases at V and 4 bases at J, with 8 bases between the two ends.

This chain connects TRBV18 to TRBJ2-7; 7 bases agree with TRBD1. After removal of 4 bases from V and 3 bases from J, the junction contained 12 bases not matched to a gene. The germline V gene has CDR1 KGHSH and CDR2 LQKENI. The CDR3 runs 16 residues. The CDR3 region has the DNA TGTGCCAGCTCACAGGGGGCTTCAGGGGGATACTACGAGCAGTACTTC. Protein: CASSQGASGGYYEQYF.

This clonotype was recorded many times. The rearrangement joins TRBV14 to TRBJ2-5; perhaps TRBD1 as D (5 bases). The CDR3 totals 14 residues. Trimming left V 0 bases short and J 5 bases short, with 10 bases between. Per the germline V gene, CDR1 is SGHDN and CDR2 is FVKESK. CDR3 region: CASSQDRADETQYF. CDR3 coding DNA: TGTGCCAGCAGCCAAGACAGGGCCGATGAGACCCAGTACTTC.

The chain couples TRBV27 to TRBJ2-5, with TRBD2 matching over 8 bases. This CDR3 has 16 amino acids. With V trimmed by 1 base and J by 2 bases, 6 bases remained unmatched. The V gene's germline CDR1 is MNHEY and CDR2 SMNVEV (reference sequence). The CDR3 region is CASSLLGAGVQETQYF. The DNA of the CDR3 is TGTGCCAGCAGTTTATTGGGAGCGGGAGTACAAGAGACCCAGTACTTC.

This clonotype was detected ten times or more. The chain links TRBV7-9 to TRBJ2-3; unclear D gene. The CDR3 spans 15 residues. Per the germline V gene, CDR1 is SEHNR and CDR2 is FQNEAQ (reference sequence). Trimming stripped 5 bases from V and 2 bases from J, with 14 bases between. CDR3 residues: CASSPRSGPTDTQYF. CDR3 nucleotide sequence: TGTGCCAGCAGCCCAAGGTCTGGCCCCACAGATACGCAGTATTTT.

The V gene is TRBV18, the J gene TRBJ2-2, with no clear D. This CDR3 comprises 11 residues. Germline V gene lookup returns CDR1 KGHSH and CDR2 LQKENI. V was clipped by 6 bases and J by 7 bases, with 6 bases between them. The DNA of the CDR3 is TGTGCCAGCTCGGCGTTCGGGGAGCTGTTTTTT. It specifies CASSAFGELFF.

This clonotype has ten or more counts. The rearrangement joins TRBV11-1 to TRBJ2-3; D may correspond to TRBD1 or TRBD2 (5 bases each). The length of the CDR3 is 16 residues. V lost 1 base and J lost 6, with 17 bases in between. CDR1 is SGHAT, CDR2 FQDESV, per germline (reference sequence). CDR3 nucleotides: TGTGCCAGCAGCTTAGGACCCCCTCGGGGCGGGGATACGCAGTATTTT. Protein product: CASSLGPPRGGDTQYF.